This T cell receptor (beta chain) was found in a study of regulatory T cells in long-lasting Graves disease. Investigators prepared the TCR beta libraries by applying iRepertoire HTBI primers and Arm-PCR of CDR3 regions. Via MiXCR, TCRdb re-called the multiplex PCR reads, giving one row per CDR3 protein. The table has about 540,000 distinct CDR3 sequences, approximately 13% seen once; the top ten hold roughly a tenth. Time point indicated: newly diagnosed GD, antithyroid drugs for less than 3 months. Preparation of the TCR library used RNA extracted from PBMCs. Points on this clonotype: Relative to the germline gene, one junction end is altered; a read error may explain this.

Germline V lookup: CDR1 SQVTM, CDR2 ANQGSEA. The CDR3 spans 13 residues. The data were also submitted as part of a second study, on T cells in Graves' hyperthyroidism and ophthalmopathy.

The sequencing here drew on peripheral blood mononuclear cells (PBMCs), taken at new diagnosis, from a patient treated with antithyroid drugs. The chain carries TRBV29-1 and TRBJ1-2, with no clear D. This TCR was sampled from a man aged 25 to 45 with Graves disease. The CDR3 DNA reads as TGCAGCATTGAAGGGCTGTCCGCCAGGGGCTACACCTTC. Encoded protein: CSIEGLSARGYTF.